These 14 T cell receptor beta chains were sequenced from one sample in a study of blood T cells in healthy people across ages. A second PCR of 7 to 11 cycles used a sample-barcoded 5' primer and a J-beta primer mix. TCRdb redid the calling of the 5' RACE reads with MiXCR, one entry per CDR3 protein. The repertoire includes 850,000 to 1,000,000 distinct CDR3 sequences, about 48% of them detected once, and roughly 13% sits in the top ten. Source material: blood. These receptors came from a man aged 25-45 years in good health.

CDR3 amino acids: CASSQDWSGYQPQHF. CDR3 nucleotide sequence: TGCGCCAGCAGCCAAGATTGGTCAGGGTATCAGCCCCAGCATTTT. J is TRBJ1-5 and V is TRBV4-3, with D maybe TRBD1 (5 bases). V was clipped by 0 bases and J by 5 bases, with 11 bases between them. The germline gives CDR1 LGHNA, CDR2 YSLEER. CDR3 length: 15 amino acids.

This clonotype was counted between two and nine times. The V call is TRBV7-2, the J call TRBJ2-2, with 12 bases aligning to TRBD2. Trimming took 0 bases from V and 1 from J; bases not matched to a gene: 3. Germline V gene lookup returns CDR1 SGHTA and CDR2 FQGNSA. The length of the CDR3 is 18 residues. The CDR3 is CASSLALAGGLNTGELFF. The CDR3 DNA is TGTGCCAGCAGCTTAGCACTAGCGGGGGGTCTGAACACCGGGGAGCTGTTTTTT. Full variable domain (remainder filled in from reference TRBV7-2 and TRBJ2-2): GAGVSQSPSNKVTEKGKDVELRCDPISGHTALYWYRQSLGQGLEFLIYFQGNSAPDKSGLPSDRFSAERTGGSVSTLTIQRTQQEDSAVYLCASSLALAGGLNTGELFFGEGSRLTVL.

The chain carries TRBV6-5 and TRBJ1-2; 7 nucleotides align to TRBD1. The CDR3 runs 14 residues. The V gene end was trimmed by 4 bases and the J gene end by 4 bases; junction bases not matched to a gene: 6. Germline CDR1 and CDR2: MNHEY and SVGAGI. The DNA of the CDR3 is TGTGCCAGCAGTTTCTACAGGGGTCCCTATGGCTACACCTTC. It translates to CASSFYRGPYGYTF.

The chain carries TRBV4-1 and TRBJ2-3, with 15 bases matching TRBD2. Germline V gene data show CDR1 as MGHRA and CDR2 as YSYEKL. CDR3 length equals 19 residues. The V segment lost 0 bases and the J segment 1 base; nucleotides outside the gene matches: 5. The CDR3: CASSQDRGTSGGRTDTQYF. CDR3 sequence (DNA): TGCGCCAGCAGCCAAGATCGGGGGACTAGCGGGGGGCGCACAGATACGCAGTATTTT.

Of note for this clonotype: A much larger clone lies one base from this, so it may be a read error. The chain has TRBV4-1 and TRBJ2-3, with D possibly being TRBD1 or TRBD2 (5 bases each). V shed 0 bases and J shed 4 bases, with 11 bases lying between them. The CDR3 loop spans 15 amino acids. Germline V gene data show CDR1 as MGHRA and CDR2 as YSYEKL. Here the CDR3 DNA reads TGCGCCAGCAGCCAAGAGGGACGAAACGCAGATACGCAGTATTTT. Translating it yields CASSQEGRNADTQYF.

This clonotype appeared a few times. This chain links TRBV5-1 with TRBJ2-3, with 9 nucleotides matching TRBD2. This CDR3 region has 16 residues. Germline V gene sequence: CDR1 SGHRS, CDR2 YFSETQ. Trimming at V came to 1 base and at J to 0 bases, leaving 3 bases not matched to a gene. Here the CDR3 DNA reads TGCGCCAGCAGCTTGCCGCGGGGGGGAAGCACAGATACGCAGTATTTT. Its translation: CASSLPRGGSTDTQYF.

To note about this clonotype: One junction end disagrees with the germline gene, perhaps due to a read error. V and J are TRBV2 and TRBJ1-5; perhaps TRBD1 as D (5 bases). Germline V gene lookup returns CDR1 SNHLY and CDR2 FYNNEI. CDR3 length: 16 amino acids. CDR3: CASQGWEDTSDQPQHF. CDR3 nucleotide sequence: TGTGCCAGTCAAGGTTGGGAGGACACTAGCGATCAGCCCCAGCATTTT.

This rearrangement joins TRBV7-2 to TRBJ2-7; D tentatively reads TRBD1 or TRBD2 (6 bases each). The J call may be incorrect, as the DNA end agrees better with TRBJ2-5. CDR3 size: 16 residues. Germline CDR1 is SGHTA and CDR2 is FQGNSA. DNA of the CDR3: TGTGCCAGCAGCTTGAGTAGCGGAGGAGGGGGAGAGACCCAGTACTTC. The encoded protein is CASSLSSGGGGETQYF.

This clonotype was observed many times. The J gene is TRBJ1-2, the V gene TRBV7-8; a weak D match, TRBD1 (5 bases). The V gene's germline CDR1 is SGHVS and CDR2 FQNEAQ. CDR3 length: 14 residues. Deletions cut 3 bases from V and 8 bases from J, with 16 bases between. The CDR3 bases are TGTGCCAGCAGCTTGGGGAGACAGAAAGGCGGCTACACCTTC. Protein sequence: CASSLGRQKGGYTF. The complete variable domain, with remaining parts taken from reference TRBV7-8 and TRBJ1-2, reads GAGVSQSPRYKVAKRGQDVALRCDPISGHVSLFWYQQALGQGPEFLTYFQNEAQLDKSGLPSDRFFAERPEGSVSTLKIQRTQQEDSAVYLCASSLGRQKGGYTFGSGTRLTVV.

The CDR3 sequence is CSVLAAVDNEQFF. Written as DNA, the CDR3 is TGCAGCGTCTTAGCCGCGGTTGACAATGAGCAGTTCTTC. This chain joins TRBV29-1 and TRBJ2-1, with D uncertain. Germline lookup yields CDR1 SQVTM and CDR2 ANQGSEA. CDR3 length equals 13 residues. The V end lost 6 bases, the J end lost 5 bases, and 14 bases lay between the germline ends.

V is TRBV11-2 and J is TRBJ2-5, with 8 positions matching TRBD2. Germline V gene sequence: CDR1 SGHAT, CDR2 FQNNGV. The CDR3 runs to 15 residues. With 3 bases clipped from V and 4 bases from J, the junction kept 7 bases outside the gene matches. In DNA form, the CDR3 reads TGTGCCAGCAGCTTTCTCGGGGGGGCTCCAGAGACCCAGTACTTC. As protein: CASSFLGGAPETQYF. Filled out from reference TRBV11-2 and TRBJ2-5, the complete variable domain reads EAGVAQSPRYKIIEKRQSVAFWCNPISGHATLYWYQQILGQGPKLLIQFQNNGVVDDSQLPKDRFSAERLKGVDSTLKIQPAKLEDSAVYLCASSFLGGAPETQYFGPGTRLLVL.

Only a few counts were recorded for this clonotype. J is TRBJ2-7 and V is TRBV30, with no clear D. Germline CDR1 is GTSNPN and CDR2 is SVGIG (reference sequence). Trimming pared 0 bases from V and 4 bases from J, leaving 4 bases between. The length of the CDR3 is 11 residues. CDR3 sequence: CAWSVGYEQYF. As DNA, the CDR3 is TGTGCCTGGAGTGTCGGATACGAGCAGTACTTC.

This clonotype has a handful of counts. V gene TRBV6-6 combines with J gene TRBJ2-7, with a tentative D call TRBD1 (5 bases). The V gene lost 8 bases and the J gene lost 5 bases, with 16 bases spanning the gap. Per the germline V gene, CDR1 is MNHNY and CDR2 is SVGAGI (reference sequence). This CDR3 is 13 amino acids long. The CDR3 is CASDTGIPHEQYF. For the CDR3, the DNA is TGTGCCAGCGATACAGGTATTCCCCACGAGCAGTACTTC.

This clonotype has more than one count but fewer than ten. This chain connects TRBV7-2 to TRBJ2-6, with D possibly being TRBD1 or TRBD2 (6 bases each). Germline loops: CDR1 SGHTA, CDR2 FQGNSA. The CDR3 is 16 amino acids. V lost 3 bases and J 1 base, leaving 10 bases between the germline ends. The DNA for the CDR3 is TGTGCCAGCAGCTTTCGGGGGCTATCTGGGGCCAACGTCCTGACTTTC. As protein: CASSFRGLSGANVLTF. Using reference TRBV7-2 and TRBJ2-6 for the parts outside the CDR3, the full variable domain is GAGVSQSPSNKVTEKGKDVELRCDPISGHTALYWYRQSLGQGLEFLIYFQGNSAPDKSGLPSDRFSAERTGGSVSTLTIQRTQQEDSAVYLCASSFRGLSGANVLTFGAGSRLTVL.